This TCR beta chain was recovered during a study of blood T cells in healthy people across ages. Study conclusions and caveats: Diversity figures derived from one million T cells were judged to underestimate the true value. Roughly linear age-related decline in beta diversity appeared, significant by age around 38.

Combining a sample-barcoded 5' primer with a J-beta primer mix, a second PCR ran for roughly 7 to 11 cycles. TCRdb reprocessed the 5' RACE reads via MiXCR and lists one record per CDR3 protein. This table has approximately 800,000 distinct CDR3 sequences, around 68% appearing once. The V and J ends lost 6 bases and 0 bases, in that order; junction bases with no gene match: 12. This CDR3 spans 20 amino acids. Germline V gives CDR1 MNHNS, CDR2 SASEGT. In regard to this clonotype: Its antigen is unknown.

The genes are TRBV6-1 and TRBJ2-1; 15 bases are a match to TRBD2. The sample consisted of blood. This receptor was taken from a man aged 30 to 45 in good health. CDR3 residues: CASSRPGLAGGKSSYNEQFF. The CDR3 DNA follows: TGTGCCAGCAGCCGACCGGGACTAGCGGGGGGTAAGAGCTCCTACAATGAGCAGTTCTTC.